The following is a T cell receptor (beta chain) sequence with its context. This table comes from immunoSEQ multiplex PCR, and its TCRdb copy is limited to in-frame clones, with some not included. Of some 2,000 clones detected, approximately 78% appear once; the ten largest clones hold 9.5% to 11%. This entry is derived from a study of control samples from healthy donors and cancer patients. Per germline, CDR1 MNHEY and CDR2 SMNVEV (reference sequence). The CDR3 consists of 13 residues. Trimming cost V 6 bases and J 12 bases, with 15 bases left between them. The receptor was isolated from a female donor with lung cancer. Specimen: formalin-fixed, paraffin-embedded tissue. The chain recombines TRBV27 with TRBJ1-6; TRBD1 is a possible D gene (5 bases). For the CDR3, the DNA is TGTGCCAGCAGACTAGGGACGGAGGGACCCCTCCACTTT. Residues: CASRLGTEGPLHF.